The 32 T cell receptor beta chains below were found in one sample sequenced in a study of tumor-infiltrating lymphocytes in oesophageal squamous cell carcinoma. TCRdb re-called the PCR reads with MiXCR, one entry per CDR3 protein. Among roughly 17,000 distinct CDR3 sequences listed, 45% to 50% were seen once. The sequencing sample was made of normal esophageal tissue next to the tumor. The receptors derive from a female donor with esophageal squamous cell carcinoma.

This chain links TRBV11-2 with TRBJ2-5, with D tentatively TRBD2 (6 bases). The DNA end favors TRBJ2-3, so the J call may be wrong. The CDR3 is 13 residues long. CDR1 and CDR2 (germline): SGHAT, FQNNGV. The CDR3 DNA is TGTGCCAGCAGCTCGGGGGACACAGATACGCAGTATTTT. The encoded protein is CASSSGDTDTQYF.

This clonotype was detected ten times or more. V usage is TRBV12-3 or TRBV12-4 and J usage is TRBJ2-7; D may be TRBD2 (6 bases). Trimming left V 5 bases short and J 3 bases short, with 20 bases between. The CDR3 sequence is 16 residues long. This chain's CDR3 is CASSTPPGGTNYEQYF. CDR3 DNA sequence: TGTGCCAGCAGTACACCACCTGGGGGGACCAACTACGAGCAGTACTTC.

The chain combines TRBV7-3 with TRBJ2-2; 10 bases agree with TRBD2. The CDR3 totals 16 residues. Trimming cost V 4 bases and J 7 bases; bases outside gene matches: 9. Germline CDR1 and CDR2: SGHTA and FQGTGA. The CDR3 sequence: CASSSTGGLAIGELFF. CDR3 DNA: TGTGCCAGCAGCTCAACCGGGGGACTAGCGATCGGGGAGCTGTTTTTT.

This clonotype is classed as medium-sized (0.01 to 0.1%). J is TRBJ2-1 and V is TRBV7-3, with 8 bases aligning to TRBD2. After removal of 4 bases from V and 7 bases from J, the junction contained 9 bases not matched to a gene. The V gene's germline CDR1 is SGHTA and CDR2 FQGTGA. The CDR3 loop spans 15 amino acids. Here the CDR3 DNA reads TGTGCCAGCAGCTCTGGAGGGAGCGGGGGAAATGAGCAGTTCTTC. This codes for CASSSGGSGGNEQFF. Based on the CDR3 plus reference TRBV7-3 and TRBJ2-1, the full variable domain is GAGVSQTPSNKVTEKGKYVELRCDPISGHTALYWYRQSLGQGPEFLIYFQGTGAADDSGLPNDRFFAVRPEGSVSTLKIQRTERGDSAVYLCASSSGGSGGNEQFFGPGTRLTVL.

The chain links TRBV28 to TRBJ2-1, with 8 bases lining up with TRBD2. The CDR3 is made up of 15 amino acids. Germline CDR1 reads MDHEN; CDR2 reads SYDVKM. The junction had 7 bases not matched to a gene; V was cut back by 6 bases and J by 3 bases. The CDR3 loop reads CASRVLAGFYNEQFF. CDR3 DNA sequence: TGTGCCAGCAGAGTGTTAGCGGGATTCTACAATGAGCAGTTCTTC.

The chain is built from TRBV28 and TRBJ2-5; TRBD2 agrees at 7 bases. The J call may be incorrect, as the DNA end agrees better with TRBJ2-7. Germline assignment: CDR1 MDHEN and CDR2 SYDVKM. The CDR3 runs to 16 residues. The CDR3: CASSSATSRPLYEQYF. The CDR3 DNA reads TGTGCCAGCAGTTCCGCGACTAGCAGACCCCTCTACGAGCAGTACTTC.

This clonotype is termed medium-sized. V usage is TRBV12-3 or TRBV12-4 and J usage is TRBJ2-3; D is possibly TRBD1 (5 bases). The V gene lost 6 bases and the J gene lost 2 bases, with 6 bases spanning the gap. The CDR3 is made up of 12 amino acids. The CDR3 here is CASRTATDTQYF. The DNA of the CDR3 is TGTGCCAGCAGGACAGCCACAGATACGCAGTATTTT.

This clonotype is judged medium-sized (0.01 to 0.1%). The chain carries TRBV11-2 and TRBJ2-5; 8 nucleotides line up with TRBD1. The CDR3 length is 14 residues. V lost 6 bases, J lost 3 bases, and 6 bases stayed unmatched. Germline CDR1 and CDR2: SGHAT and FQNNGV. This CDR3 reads CASSWGQVEETQYF. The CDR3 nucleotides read TGTGCCAGCAGTTGGGGACAGGTGGAAGAGACCCAGTACTTC.

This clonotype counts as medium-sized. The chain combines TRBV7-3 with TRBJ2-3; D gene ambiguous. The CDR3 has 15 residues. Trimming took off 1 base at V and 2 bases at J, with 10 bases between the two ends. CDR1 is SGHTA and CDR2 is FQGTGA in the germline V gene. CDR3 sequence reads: CASSLIGGNTDTQYF. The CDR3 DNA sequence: TGTGCCAGCAGCTTAATTGGTGGGAACACAGATACGCAGTATTTT.

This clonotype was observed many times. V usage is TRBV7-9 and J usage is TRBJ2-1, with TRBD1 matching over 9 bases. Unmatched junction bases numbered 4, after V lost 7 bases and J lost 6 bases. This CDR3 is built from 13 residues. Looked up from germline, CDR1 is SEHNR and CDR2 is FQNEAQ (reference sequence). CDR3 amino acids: CASISTGGNEQFF. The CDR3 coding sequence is TGTGCCAGCATCTCGACAGGGGGCAATGAGCAGTTCTTC.

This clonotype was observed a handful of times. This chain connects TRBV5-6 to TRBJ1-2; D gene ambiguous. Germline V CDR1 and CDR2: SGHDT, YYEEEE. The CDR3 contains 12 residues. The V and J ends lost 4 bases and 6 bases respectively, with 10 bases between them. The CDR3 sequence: CASSLRRNGYTF. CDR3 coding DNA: TGTGCCAGCAGCCTAAGACGGAATGGCTACACCTTC.

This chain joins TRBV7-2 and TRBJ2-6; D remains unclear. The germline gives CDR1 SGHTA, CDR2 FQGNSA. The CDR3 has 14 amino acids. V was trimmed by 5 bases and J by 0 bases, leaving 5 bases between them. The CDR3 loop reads CASSRNSGANVLTF. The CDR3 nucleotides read TGTGCCAGCAGCCGAAACTCTGGGGCCAACGTCCTGACTTTC.

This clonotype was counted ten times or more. The CDR3 sequence: CAISDDRPLGATEAFF. In DNA form, the CDR3 reads TGTGCCATCAGTGATGACAGGCCCCTTGGTGCCACTGAAGCTTTCTTT. This chain joins TRBV10-3 and TRBJ1-1; perhaps TRBD1 as D (6 bases). Germline loops: CDR1 ENHRY, CDR2 SYGVKD. V lost 3 bases, J lost 4 bases, and 18 bases lay in between. This CDR3 spans 16 amino acids.

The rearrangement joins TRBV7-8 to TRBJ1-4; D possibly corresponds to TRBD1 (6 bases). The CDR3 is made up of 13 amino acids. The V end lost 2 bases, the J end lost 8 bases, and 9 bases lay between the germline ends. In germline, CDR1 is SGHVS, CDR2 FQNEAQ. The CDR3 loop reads CASSLNREEKLFF. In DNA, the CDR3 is TGTGCCAGCAGCTTAAACAGGGAAGAAAAACTGTTTTTT. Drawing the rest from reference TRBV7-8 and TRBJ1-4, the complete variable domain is GAGVSQSPRYKVAKRGQDVALRCDPISGHVSLFWYQQALGQGPEFLTYFQNEAQLDKSGLPSDRFFAERPEGSVSTLKIQRTQQEDSAVYLCASSLNREEKLFFGSGTQLSVL.

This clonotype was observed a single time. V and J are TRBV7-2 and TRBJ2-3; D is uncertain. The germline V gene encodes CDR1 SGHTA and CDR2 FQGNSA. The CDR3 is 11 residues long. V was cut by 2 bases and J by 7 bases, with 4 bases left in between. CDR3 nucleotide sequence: TGTGCCAGCAGCTTATTGAATACGCAGTATTTT. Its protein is CASSLLNTQYF.

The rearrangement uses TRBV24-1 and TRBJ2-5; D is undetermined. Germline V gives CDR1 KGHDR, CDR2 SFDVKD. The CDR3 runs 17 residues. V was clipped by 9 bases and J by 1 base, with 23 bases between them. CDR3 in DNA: TGTGCCACCCGCCAACCCTCCACTCACACACCCCAAGAGACCCAGTACTTC. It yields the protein CATRQPSTHTPQETQYF.

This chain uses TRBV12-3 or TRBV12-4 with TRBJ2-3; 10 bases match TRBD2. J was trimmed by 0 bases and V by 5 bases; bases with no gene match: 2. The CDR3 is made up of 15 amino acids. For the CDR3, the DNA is TGTGCCAGCAGTCCGACTAGCGGGAGCACAGATACGCAGTATTTT. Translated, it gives CASSPTSGSTDTQYF.

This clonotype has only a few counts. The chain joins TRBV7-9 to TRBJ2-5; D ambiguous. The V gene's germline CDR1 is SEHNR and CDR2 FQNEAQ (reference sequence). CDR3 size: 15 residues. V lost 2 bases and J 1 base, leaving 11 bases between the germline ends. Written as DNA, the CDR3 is TGTGCCAGCAGCTTAAGAGCGTCTGCCCAAGAGACCCAGTACTTC. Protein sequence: CASSLRASAQETQYF.

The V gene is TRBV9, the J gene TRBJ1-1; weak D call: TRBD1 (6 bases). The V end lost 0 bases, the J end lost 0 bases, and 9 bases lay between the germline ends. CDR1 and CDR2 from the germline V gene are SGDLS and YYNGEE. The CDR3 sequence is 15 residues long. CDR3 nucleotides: TGTGCCAGCAGCGTAGGGACAGCCATGAACACTGAAGCTTTCTTT. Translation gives CASSVGTAMNTEAFF.

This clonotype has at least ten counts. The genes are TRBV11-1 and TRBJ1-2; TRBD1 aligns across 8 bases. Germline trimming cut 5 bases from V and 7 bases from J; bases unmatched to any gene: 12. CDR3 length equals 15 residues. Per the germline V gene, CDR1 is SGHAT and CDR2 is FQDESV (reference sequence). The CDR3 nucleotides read TGTGCCAGCAGCGGGATTGGTCAGGGGGCTTTTGGCTACACCTTC. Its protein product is CASSGIGQGAFGYTF.

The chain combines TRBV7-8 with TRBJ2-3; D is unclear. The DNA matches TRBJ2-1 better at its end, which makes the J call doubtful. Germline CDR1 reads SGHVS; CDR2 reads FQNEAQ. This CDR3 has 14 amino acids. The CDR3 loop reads CASSLVSSYNEQFF. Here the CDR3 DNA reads TGTGCCAGCAGCTTAGTGAGCTCCTACAATGAGCAGTTCTTC.

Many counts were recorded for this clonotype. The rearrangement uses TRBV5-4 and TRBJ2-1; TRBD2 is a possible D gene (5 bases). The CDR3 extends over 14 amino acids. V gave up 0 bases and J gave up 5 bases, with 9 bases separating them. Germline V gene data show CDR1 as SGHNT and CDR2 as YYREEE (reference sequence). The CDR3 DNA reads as TGTGCCAGCAGCTTGGAACTAGTTCACAATGAGCAGTTCTTC. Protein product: CASSLELVHNEQFF.

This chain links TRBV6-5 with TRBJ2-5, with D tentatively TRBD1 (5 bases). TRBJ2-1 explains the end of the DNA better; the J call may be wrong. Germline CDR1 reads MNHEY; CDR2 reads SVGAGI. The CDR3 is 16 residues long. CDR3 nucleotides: TGTGCCAGCAGTTACGTGGGCCCGGCCTACAGGAATGAGCAGTTCTTC. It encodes CASSYVGPAYRNEQFF.

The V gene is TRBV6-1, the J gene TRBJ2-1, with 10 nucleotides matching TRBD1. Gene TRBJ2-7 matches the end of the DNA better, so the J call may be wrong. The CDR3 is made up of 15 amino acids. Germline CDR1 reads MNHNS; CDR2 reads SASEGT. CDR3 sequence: CASSEGGQGWYEQYF. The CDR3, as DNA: TGTGCCAGCAGTGAAGGGGGACAGGGGTGGTACGAGCAGTACTTC.

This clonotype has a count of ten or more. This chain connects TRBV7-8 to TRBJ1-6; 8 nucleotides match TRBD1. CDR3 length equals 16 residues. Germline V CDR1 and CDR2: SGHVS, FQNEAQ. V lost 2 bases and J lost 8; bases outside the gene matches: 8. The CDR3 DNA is TGTGCCAGCAGCTTATTCTCAGGGACAGGTGATTCACCCCTCCACTTT. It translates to CASSLFSGTGDSPLHF.

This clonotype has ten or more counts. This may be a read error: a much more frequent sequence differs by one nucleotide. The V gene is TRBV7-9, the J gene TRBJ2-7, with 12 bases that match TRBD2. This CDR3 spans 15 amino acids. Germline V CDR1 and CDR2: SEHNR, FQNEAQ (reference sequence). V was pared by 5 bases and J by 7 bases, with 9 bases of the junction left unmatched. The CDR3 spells CASSRGLAGYNEQYF. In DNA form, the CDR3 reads TGTGCCAGCAGCAGGGGACTAGCGGGTTACAATGAGCAGTACTTC.

The CDR3 here is CASSLGSGTGSYEQYF. As DNA, the CDR3 is TGTGCCAGCAGCCTAGGGTCAGGGACAGGGAGCTACGAGCAGTACTTC. The rearrangement links TRBV7-3 to TRBJ2-7, with TRBD1 identical over 9 bases. The CDR3 runs 16 residues. V was clipped by 5 bases and J by 3 bases; unmatched bases: 11. The V gene's germline CDR1 is SGHTA and CDR2 FQGTGA.

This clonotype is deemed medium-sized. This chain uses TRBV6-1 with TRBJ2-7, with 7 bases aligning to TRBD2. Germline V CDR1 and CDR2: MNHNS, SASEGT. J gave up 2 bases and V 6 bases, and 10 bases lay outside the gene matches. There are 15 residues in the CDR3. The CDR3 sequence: CASSQSGTPAYEQYF. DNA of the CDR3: TGTGCCAGCAGCCAAAGCGGGACGCCTGCCTACGAGCAGTACTTC.

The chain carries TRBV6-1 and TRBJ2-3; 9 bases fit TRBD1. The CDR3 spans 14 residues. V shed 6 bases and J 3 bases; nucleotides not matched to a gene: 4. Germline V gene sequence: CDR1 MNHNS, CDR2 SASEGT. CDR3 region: CASRVQGATDTQYF. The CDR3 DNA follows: TGTGCCAGCAGAGTACAGGGGGCTACAGATACGCAGTATTTT.

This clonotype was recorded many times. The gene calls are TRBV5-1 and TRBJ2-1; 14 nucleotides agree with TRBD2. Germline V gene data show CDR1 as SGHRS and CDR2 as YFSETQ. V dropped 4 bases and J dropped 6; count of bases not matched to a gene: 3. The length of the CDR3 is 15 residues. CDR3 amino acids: CASSPGTSGGNEQFF. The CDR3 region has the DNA TGCGCCAGCAGCCCGGGGACTAGCGGGGGCAATGAGCAGTTCTTC. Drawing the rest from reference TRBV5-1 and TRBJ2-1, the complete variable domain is KAGVTQTPRYLIKTRGQQVTLSCSPISGHRSVSWYQQTPGQGLQFLFEYFSETQRNKGNFPGRFSGRQFSNSRSEMNVSTLELGDSALYLCASSPGTSGGNEQFFGPGTRLTVL.

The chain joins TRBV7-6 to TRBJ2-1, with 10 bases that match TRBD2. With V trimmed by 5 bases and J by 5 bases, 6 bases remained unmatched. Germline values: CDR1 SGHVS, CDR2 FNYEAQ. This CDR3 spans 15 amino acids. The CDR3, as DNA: TGTGCCAGCAGCCCTATAGCGGGAGGCCACAATGAGCAGTTCTTC. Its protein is CASSPIAGGHNEQFF.

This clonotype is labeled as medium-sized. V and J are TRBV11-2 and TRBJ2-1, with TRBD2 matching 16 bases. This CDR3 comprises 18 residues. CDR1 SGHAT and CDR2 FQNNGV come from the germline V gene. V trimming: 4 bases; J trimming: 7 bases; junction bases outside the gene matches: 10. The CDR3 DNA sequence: TGTGCCAGCAGCTCTTCTCCGGGACTAGCGGGGGGGGGTAATGAGCAGTTCTTC. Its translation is CASSSSPGLAGGGNEQFF.